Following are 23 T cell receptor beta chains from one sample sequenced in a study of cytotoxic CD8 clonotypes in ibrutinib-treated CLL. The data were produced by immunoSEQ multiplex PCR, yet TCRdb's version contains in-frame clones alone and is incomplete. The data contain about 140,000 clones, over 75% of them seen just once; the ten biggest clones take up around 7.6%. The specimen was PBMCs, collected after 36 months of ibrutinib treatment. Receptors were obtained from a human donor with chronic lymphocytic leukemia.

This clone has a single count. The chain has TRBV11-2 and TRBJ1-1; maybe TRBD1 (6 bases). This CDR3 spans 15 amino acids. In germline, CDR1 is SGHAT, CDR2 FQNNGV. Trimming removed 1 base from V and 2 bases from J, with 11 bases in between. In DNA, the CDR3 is TGTGCCAGCAGCTTAGGACAGGTTCTAAACACTGAAGCTTTCTTT. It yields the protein CASSLGQVLNTEAFF.

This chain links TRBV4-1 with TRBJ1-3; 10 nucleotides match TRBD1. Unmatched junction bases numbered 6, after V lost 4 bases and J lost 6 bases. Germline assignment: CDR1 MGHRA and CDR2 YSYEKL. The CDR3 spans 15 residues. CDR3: CASSPRGQGSNTIYF. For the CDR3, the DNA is TGCGCCAGCAGCCCCCGGGGACAGGGGTCAAACACCATATATTTT.

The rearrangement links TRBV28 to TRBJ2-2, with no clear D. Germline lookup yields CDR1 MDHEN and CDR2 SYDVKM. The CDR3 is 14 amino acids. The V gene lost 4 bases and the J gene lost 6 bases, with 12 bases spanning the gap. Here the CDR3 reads CASSSPLWAGELFF. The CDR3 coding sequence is TGTGCCAGCAGTTCCCCCTTATGGGCCGGGGAGCTGTTTTTT.

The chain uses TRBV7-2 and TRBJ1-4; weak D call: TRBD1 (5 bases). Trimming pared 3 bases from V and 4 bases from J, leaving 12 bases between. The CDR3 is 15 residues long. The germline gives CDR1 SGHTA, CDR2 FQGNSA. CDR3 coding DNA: TGTGCCAGCAGCTTTGGGGGACGGGTTAATGAAAAACTGTTTTTT. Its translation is CASSFGGRVNEKLFF.

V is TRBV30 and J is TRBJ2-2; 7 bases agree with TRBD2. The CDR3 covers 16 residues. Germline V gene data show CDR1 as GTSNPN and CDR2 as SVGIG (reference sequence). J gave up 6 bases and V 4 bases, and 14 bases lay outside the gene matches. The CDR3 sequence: CAWTILASNRAGELFF. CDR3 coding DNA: TGTGCCTGGACAATACTAGCGAGTAACCGAGCCGGGGAGCTGTTTTTT.

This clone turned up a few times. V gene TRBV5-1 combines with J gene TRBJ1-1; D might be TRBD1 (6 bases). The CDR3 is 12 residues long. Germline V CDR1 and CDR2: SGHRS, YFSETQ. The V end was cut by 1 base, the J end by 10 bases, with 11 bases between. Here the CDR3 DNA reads TGCGCCAGCAGCTTGAGTTCAGGGGCAGCTTTCTTT. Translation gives CASSLSSGAAFF.

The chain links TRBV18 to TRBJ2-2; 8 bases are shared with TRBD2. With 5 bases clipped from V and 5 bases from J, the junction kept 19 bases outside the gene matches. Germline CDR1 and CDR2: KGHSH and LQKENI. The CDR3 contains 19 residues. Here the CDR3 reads CASSTLETIPGLGTGELFF. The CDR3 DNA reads TGTGCCAGCTCAACTTTGGAAACCATACCGGGACTAGGGACCGGGGAGCTGTTTTTT. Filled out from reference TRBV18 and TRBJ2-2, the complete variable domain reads NAGVMQNPRHLVRRRGQEARLRCSPMKGHSHVYWYRQLPEEGLKFMVYLQKENIIDESGMPKERFSAEFPKEGPSILRIQQVVRGDSAAYFCASSTLETIPGLGTGELFFGEGSRLTVL.

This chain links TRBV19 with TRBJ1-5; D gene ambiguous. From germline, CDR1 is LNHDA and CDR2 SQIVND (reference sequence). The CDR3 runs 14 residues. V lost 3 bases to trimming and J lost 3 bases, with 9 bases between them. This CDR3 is CASSIGQINQPQHF. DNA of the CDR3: TGTGCCAGTAGTATTGGGCAGATCAATCAGCCCCAGCATTTT.

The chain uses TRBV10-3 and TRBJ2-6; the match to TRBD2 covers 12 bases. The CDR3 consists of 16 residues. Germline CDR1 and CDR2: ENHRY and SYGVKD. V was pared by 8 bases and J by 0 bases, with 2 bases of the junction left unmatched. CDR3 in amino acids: CAIGLAGSSGANVLTF. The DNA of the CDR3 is TGTGCCATCGGACTAGCGGGGAGCTCTGGGGCCAACGTCCTGACTTTC.

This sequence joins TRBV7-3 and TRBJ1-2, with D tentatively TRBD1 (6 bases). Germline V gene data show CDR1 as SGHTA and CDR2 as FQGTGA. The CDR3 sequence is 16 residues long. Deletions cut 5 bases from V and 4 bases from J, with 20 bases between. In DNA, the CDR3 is TGTGCCAGCAGCCAGGCGGGACATCAAAACGTCTATGGCTACACCTTC. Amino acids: CASSQAGHQNVYGYTF.

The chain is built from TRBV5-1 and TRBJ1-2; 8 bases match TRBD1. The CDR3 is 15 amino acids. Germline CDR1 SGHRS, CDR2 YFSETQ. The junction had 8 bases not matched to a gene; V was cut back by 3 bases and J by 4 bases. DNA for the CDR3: TGCGCCAGCAGCTGGCCTGGGACAGGAGGCTATGGCTACACCTTC. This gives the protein CASSWPGTGGYGYTF.

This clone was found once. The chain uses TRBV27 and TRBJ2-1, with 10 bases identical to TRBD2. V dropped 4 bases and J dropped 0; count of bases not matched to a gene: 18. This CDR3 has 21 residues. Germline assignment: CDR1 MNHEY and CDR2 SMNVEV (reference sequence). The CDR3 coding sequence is TGTGCCAGCAGTTCCTTAATCTGGGCTAGCGGGAGTCCTAGCTCCTACAATGAGCAGTTCTTC. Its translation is CASSSLIWASGSPSSYNEQFF.

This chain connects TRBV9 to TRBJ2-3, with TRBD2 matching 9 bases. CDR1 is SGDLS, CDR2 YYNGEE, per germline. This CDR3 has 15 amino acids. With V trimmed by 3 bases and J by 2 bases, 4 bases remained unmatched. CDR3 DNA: TGTGCCAGCAGCGGGCGGGAGGGCTTCACAGATACGCAGTATTTT. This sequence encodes CASSGREGFTDTQYF. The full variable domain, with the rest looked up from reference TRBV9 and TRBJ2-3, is DSGVTQTPKHLITATGQRVTLRCSPRSGDLSVYWYQQSLDQGLQFLIQYYNGEERAKGNILERFSAQQFPDLHSELNLSSLELGDSALYFCASSGREGFTDTQYFGPGTRLTVL.

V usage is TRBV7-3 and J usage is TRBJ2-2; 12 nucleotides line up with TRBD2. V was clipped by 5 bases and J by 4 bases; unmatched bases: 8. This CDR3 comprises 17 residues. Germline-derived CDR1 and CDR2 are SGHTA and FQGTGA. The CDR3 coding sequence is TGTGCCAGCAGCCCCCTTCTAGCGGGAGGGCCCACCGGGGAGCTGTTTTTT. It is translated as CASSPLLAGGPTGELFF.

DNA of the CDR3: TGTGCCAGCAGCCCGCAGACAGGGATTCATTCACCCCTCCACTTT. Translating gives CASSPQTGIHSPLHF. The chain has TRBV9 and TRBJ1-6, with TRBD1 identical over 7 bases. Germline assignment: CDR1 SGDLS and CDR2 YYNGEE. The trim removed 4 bases at V and 8 bases at J, leaving 9 bases unmatched. The CDR3 length is 15 residues. Drawing the rest from reference TRBV9 and TRBJ1-6, the complete variable domain is DSGVTQTPKHLITATGQRVTLRCSPRSGDLSVYWYQQSLDQGLQFLIQYYNGEERAKGNILERFSAQQFPDLHSELNLSSLELGDSALYFCASSPQTGIHSPLHFGNGTRLTVT.

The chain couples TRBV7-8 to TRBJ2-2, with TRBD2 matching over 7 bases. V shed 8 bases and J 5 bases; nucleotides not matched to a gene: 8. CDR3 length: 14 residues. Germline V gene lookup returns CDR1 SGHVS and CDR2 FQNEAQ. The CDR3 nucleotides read TGTGCCAGCCTAAGCGGGATGGGTACCGGGGAGCTGTTTTTT. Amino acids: CASLSGMGTGELFF.

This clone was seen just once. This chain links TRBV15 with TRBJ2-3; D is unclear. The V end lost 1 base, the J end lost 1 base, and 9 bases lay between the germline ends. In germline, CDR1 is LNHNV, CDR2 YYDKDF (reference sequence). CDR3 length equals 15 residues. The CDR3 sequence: CATSRGDAGTDTQYF. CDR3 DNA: TGTGCCACCAGCAGAGGGGATGCGGGCACAGATACGCAGTATTTT. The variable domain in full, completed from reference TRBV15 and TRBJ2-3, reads DAMVIQNPRYQVTQFGKPVTLSCSQTLNHNVMYWYQQKSSQAPKLLFHYYDKDFNNEADTPDNFQSRRPNTSFCFLDIRSPGLGDTAMYLCATSRGDAGTDTQYFGPGTRLTVL.

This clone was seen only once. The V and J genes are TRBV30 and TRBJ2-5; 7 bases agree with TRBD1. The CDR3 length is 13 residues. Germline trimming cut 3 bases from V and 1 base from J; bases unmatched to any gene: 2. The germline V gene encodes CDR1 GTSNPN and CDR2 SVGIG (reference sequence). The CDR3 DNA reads TGTGCCTGGAGAGACAGGGTCCAAGAGACCCAGTACTTC. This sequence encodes CAWRDRVQETQYF. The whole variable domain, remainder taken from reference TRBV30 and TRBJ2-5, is SQTIHQWPATLVQPVGSPLSLECTVEGTSNPNLYWYRQAAGRGLQLLFYSVGIGQISSEVPQNLSASRPQDRQFILSSKKLLLSDSGFYLCAWRDRVQETQYFGPGTRLLVL.

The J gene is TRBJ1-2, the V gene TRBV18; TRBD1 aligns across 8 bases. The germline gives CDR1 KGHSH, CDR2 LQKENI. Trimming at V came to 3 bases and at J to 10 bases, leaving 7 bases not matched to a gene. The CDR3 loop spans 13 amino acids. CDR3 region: CASSPGTGQHYTF. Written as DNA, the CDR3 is TGTGCCAGCTCACCCGGGACAGGTCAGCACTACACCTTC.

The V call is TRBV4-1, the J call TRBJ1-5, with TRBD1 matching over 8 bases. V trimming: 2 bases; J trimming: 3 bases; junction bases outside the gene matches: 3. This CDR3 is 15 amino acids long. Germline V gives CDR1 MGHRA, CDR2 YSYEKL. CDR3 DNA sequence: TGCGCCAGCAGCCAAACGGACAGGGCCAATCAGCCCCAGCATTTT. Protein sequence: CASSQTDRANQPQHF.

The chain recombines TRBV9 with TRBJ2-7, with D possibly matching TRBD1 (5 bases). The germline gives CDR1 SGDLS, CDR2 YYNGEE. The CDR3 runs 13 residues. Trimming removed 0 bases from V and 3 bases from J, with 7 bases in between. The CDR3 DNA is TGTGCCAGCAGCGTAGGACAGAACTACGAGCAGTACTTC. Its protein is CASSVGQNYEQYF.

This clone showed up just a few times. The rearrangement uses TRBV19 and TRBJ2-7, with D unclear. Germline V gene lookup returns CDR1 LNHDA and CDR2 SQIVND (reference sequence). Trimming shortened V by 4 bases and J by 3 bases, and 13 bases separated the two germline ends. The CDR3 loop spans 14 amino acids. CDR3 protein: CASSKGPPFYEQYF. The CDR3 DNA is TGTGCCAGTAGTAAAGGGCCGCCCTTCTACGAGCAGTACTTC.

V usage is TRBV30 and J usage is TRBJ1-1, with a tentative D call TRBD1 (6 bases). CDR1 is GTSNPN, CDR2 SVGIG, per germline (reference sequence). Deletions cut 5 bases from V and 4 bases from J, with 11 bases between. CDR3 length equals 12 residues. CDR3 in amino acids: CAWQVRGTEAFF. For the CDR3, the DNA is TGTGCCTGGCAAGTCAGGGGCACTGAAGCTTTCTTT.